This TCR beta chain originates from a study of regulatory T cells in long-lasting Graves disease. On this clonotype itself: The antigen is undetermined.

General study points: Among samples with persistent disease, TRBV28, TRBJ1-2 and TRBJ2-5 were favored.

Indicated time point: persistent/refractory GD, antithyroid drugs over 5 years with positive TRAb. PBMC-extracted RNA yielded the TCR library. Graves' disease diagnosis used American Thyroid Association guidelines. An endocrinology department located in Xi'an, China, was where the patients came from. Blood from the periphery, about 9.7 milliliters in all, was drawn into EDTA tubes. The CDR3 is made up of 13 amino acids. V was trimmed by 0 bases and J by 6 bases, leaving 5 bases between them. Per germline, CDR1 LGHNA and CDR2 YSLEER. According to the study, TCR beta libraries were built with iRepertoire HTBI primers and CDR3-region Arm-PCR. TCRdb re-analysed the multiplex PCR reads in MiXCR, keeping a single row per CDR3 protein. The profile shows 300,000 to 350,000 distinct CDR3 sequences, roughly a fifth of them singletons.

The receptor comes from a female donor with Graves disease. The V gene is TRBV4-3, the J gene TRBJ2-2; D unresolved. Sequenced material: peripheral blood mononuclear cells (PBMCs), taken when the disease was refractory, from a patient treated with antithyroid drugs. The CDR3 sequence is CASSQDVAGELFF. The DNA for the CDR3 is TGCGCCAGCAGCCAAGATGTCGCCGGGGAGCTGTTTTTT.